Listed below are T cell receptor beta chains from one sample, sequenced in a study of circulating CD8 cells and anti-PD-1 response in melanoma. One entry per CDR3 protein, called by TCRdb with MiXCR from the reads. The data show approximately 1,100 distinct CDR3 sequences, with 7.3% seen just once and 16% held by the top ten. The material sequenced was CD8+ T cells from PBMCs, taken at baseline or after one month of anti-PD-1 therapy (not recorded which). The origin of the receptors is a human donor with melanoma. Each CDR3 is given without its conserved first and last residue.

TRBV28 ASSFNAYSNQPQH
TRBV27 ASSSIRTGLSTDTQY
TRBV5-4 ASSWGTGRAT
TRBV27 ASSPPGDGLSEQY
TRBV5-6 ASSMGTGNNHEQY
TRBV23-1 ASSRDEQF
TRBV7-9 ASSFGAGAYEQY
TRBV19 ASSIGQAANTEAF
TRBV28 ASSPNLNEQF
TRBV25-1 ASSLAPGKGARYTGELF
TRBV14 ASSLWGTVSGEQF
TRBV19 ASSIDGAASSYGQY
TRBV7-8 ASSLAQGDEQY
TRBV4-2 ASSSTGGPSDTQY
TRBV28 ASKQWDRGSYEQY
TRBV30 AWRQVSSYNEQF
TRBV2 ASSASRWERF
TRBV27 ASSLSLTGELF
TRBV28 ASRVRVAFYEQY
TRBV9 ASSAGTIAVRAGELF
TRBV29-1 SVEDASTYERY
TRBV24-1 ATSDIVDTSNTGELF
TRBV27 ASSPSTGGNSPLH
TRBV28 ASSGTGNNQPQH
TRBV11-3 ASSLGSNTEAF
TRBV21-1 ASSMEAGELF
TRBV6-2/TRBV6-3 ASTPFGGEQF
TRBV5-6 ASSLELSLETQY
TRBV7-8 ASSPGQGAFYEQY
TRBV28 ASSLTGTDVYGYT
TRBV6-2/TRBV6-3 ASSYSTAGGWQETQH
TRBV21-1 ASSKVQWGRGEQY
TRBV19 ASSISPASTDTQY
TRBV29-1 SVEGWTGELF